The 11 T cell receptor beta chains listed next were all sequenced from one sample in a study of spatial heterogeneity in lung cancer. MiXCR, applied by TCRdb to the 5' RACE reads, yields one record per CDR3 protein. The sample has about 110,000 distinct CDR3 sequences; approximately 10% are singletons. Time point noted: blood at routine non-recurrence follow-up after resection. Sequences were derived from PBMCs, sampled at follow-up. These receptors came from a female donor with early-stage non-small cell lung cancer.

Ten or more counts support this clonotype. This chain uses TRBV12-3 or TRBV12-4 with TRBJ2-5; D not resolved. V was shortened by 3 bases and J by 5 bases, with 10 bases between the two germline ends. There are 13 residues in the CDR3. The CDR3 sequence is CASSFVGTETQYF. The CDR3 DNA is TGTGCCAGCAGTTTCGTGGGAACGGAGACCCAGTACTTC.

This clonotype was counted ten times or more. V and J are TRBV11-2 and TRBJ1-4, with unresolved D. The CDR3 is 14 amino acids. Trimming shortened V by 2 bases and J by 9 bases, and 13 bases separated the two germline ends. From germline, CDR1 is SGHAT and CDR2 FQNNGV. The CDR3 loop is CASSLLSGQQKLFF. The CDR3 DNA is TGTGCCAGCAGCTTACTATCCGGCCAACAAAAACTGTTTTTT.

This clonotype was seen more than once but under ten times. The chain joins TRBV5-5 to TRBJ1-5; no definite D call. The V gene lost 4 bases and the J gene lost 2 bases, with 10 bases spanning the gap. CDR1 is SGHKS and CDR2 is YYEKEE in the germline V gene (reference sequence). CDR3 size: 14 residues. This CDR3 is CASSPGGGNQPQHF. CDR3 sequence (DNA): TGTGCCAGCAGCCCGGGAGGAGGCAATCAGCCCCAGCATTTT. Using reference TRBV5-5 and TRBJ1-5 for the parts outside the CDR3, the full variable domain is DAGVTQSPTHLIKTRGQQVTLRCSPISGHKSVSWYQQVLGQGPQFIFQYYEKEERGRGNFPDRFSARQFPNYSSELNVNALLLGDSALYLCASSPGGGNQPQHFGDGTRLSIL.

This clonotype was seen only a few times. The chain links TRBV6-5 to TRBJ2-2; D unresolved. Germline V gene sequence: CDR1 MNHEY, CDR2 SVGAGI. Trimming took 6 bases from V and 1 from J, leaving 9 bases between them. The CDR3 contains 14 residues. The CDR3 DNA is TGTGCCAGCAGCCAACATAAGAACACCGGGGAGCTGTTTTTT. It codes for CASSQHKNTGELFF.

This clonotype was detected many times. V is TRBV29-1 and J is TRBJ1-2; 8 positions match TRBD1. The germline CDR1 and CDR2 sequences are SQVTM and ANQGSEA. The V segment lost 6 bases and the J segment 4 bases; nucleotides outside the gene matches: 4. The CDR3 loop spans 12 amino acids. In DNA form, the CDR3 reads TGCAGCGTCGACAGGGGCACCTATGGCTACACCTTC. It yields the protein CSVDRGTYGYTF.

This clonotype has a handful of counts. The CDR3 region is CASSVAPAETQYF. The CDR3 nucleotides are TGTGCCAGCAGCGTAGCCCCGGCAGAGACCCAGTACTTC. The rearrangement joins TRBV9 to TRBJ2-5; D not resolved. Germline V gene data show CDR1 as SGDLS and CDR2 as YYNGEE. The CDR3 is 13 amino acids. The germline V and J ends were trimmed by 0 bases and 4 bases, with 7 bases remaining between them.

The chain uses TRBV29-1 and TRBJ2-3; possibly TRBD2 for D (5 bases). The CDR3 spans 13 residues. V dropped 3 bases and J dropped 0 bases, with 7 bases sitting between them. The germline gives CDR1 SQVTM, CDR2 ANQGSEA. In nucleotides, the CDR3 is TGCAGCGTTGATCGCGGGAGCACAGATACGCAGTATTTT. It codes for CSVDRGSTDTQYF.

The CDR3 here is CASSPRTGEETQYF. The CDR3 DNA is TGTGCCAGCAGCCCACGGACAGGGGAAGAGACCCAGTACTTC. The chain links TRBV27 to TRBJ2-5, with 9 bases identical to TRBD1. V lost 6 bases and J lost 3; bases outside the gene matches: 5. This CDR3 has 14 amino acids. Germline CDR1 is MNHEY and CDR2 is SMNVEV (reference sequence).

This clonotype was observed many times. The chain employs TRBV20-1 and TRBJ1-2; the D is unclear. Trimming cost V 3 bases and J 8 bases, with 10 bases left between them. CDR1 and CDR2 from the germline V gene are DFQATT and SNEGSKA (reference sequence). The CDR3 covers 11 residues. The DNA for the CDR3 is TGCAGTGCTAGGAGAGGCTACGGCTACACCTTC. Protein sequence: CSARRGYGYTF.

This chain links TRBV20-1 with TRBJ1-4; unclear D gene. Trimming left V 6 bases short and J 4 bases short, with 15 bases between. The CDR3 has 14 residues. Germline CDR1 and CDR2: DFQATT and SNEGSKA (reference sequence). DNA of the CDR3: TGCAGTGCCGGGGAGATGTCCTATAATGAAAAACTGTTTTTT. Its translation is CSAGEMSYNEKLFF.

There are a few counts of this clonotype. The CDR3 loop is CASSATPSSYNEQFF. For the CDR3, the DNA is TGTGCCAGCAGTGCTACTCCGAGCTCCTACAATGAGCAGTTCTTC. The rearrangement joins TRBV6-4 to TRBJ2-1; no clear D. Germline lookup yields CDR1 MRHNA and CDR2 SNTAGT. V was clipped by 4 bases and J by 0 bases, with 10 bases between them. The CDR3 sequence is 15 residues long.